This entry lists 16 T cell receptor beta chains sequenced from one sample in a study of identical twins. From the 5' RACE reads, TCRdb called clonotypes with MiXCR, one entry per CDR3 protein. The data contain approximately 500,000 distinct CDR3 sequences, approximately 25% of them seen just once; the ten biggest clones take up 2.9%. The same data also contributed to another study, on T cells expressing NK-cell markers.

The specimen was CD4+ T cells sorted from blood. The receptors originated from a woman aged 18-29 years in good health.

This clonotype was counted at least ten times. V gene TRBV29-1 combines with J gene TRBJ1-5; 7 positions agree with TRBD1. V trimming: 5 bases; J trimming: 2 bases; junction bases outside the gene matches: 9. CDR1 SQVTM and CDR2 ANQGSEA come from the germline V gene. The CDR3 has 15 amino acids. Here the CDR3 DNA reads TGCAGCGTTTCAGCGCAGGGGGACGGCAATCAGCCCCAGCATTTT. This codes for CSVSAQGDGNQPQHF. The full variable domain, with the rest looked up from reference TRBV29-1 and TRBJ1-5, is SAVISQKPSRDICQRGTSLTIQCQVDSQVTMMFWYRQQPGQSLTLIATANQGSEATYESGFVIDKFPISRPNLTFSTLTVSNMSPEDSSIYLCSVSAQGDGNQPQHFGDGTRLSIL.

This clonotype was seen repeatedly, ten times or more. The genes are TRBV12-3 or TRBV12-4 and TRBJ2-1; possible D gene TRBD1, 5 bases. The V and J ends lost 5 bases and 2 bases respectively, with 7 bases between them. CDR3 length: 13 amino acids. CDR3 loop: CASSAGPYNEQFF. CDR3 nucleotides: TGTGCCAGCAGTGCAGGGCCCTACAATGAGCAGTTCTTC.

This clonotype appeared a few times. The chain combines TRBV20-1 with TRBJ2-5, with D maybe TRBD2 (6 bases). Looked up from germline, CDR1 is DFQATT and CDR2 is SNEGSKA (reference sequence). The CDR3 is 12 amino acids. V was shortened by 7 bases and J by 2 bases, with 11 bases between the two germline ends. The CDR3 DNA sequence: TGCAGTGTTACCCGGGGGCAAGAGACCCAGTACTTC. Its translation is CSVTRGQETQYF.

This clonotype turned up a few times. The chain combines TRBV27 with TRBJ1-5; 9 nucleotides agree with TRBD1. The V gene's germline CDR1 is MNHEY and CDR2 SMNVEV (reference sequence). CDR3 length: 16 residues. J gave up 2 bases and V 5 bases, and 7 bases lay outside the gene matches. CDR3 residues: CASSPKDRGGNQPQHF. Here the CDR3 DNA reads TGTGCCAGCAGTCCTAAGGACAGGGGCGGCAATCAGCCCCAGCATTTT.

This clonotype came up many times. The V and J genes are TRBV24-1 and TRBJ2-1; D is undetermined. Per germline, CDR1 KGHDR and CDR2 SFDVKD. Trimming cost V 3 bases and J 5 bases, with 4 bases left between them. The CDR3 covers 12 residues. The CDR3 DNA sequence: TGTGCCACCAGTGATGTTCACAATGAGCAGTTCTTC. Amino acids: CATSDVHNEQFF.

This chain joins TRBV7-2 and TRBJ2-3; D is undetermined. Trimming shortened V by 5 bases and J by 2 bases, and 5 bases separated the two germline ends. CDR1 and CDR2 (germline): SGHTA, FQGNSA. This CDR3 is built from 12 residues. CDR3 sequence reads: CASSALTDTQYF. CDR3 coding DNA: TGTGCCAGCAGCGCCCTCACAGATACGCAGTATTTT.

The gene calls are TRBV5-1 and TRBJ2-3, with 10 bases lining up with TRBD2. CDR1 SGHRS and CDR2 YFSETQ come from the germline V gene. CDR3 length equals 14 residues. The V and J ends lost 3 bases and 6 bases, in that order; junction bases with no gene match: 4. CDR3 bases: TGCGCCAGCAGCTCAGGGACTAGCGAGGATACGCAGTATTTT. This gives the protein CASSSGTSEDTQYF.

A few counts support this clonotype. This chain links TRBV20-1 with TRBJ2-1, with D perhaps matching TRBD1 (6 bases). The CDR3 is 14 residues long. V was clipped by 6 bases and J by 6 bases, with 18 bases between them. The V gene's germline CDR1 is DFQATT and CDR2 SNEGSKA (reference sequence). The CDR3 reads CSAKGQPLINEQFF. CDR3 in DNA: TGCAGTGCAAAGGGACAACCGTTAATCAATGAGCAGTTCTTC.

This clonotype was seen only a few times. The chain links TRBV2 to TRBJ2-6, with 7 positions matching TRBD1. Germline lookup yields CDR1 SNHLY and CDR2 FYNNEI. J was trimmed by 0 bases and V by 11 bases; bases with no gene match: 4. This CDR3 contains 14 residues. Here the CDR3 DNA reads TGTGCCGGATCAGGGGGCTCTGGGGCCAACGTCCTGACTTTC. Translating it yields CAGSGGSGANVLTF.

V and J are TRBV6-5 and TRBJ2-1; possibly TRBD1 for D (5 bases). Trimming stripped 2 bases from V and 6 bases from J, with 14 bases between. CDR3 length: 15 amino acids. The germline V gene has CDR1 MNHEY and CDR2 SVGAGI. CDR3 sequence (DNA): TGTGCCAGCAGTTACAGGGGTAGTAATAGCAATGAGCAGTTCTTC. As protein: CASSYRGSNSNEQFF.

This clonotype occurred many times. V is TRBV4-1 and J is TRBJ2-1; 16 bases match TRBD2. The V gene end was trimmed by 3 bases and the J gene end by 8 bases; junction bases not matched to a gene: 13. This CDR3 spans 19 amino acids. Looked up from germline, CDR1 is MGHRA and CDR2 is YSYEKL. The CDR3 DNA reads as TGCGCCAGCAGCCACCCGGGACTAGCGGGAGGGCCCTCTAGGGATGAGCAGTTCTTC. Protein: CASSHPGLAGGPSRDEQFF.

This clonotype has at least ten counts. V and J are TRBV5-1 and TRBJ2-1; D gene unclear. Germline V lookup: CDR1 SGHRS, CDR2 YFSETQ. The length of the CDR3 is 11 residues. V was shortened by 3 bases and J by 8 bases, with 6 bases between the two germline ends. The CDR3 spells CASSSQDEQFF. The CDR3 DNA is TGCGCCAGCAGCTCCCAGGATGAGCAGTTCTTC.

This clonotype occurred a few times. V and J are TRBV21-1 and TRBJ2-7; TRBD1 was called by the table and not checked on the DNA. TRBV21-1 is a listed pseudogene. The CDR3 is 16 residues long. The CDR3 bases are TGTGCCAGCAGCAAGTCCCGGTGGGTAAAAGCCTACGAGCAGTACTTC. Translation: CASSKSRWVKAYEQYF.

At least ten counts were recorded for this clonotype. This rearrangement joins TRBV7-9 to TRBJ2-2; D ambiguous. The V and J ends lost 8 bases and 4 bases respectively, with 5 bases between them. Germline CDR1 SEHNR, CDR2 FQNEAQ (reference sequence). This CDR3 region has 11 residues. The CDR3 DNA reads TGTGCCAGCCGGAGCACCGGGGAGCTGTTTTTT. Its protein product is CASRSTGELFF.

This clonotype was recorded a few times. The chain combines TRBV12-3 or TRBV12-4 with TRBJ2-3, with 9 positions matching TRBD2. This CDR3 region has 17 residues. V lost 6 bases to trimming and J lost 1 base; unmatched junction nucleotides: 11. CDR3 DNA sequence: TGTGCCAGCAGGACCACTAGCCGGACTAGCGGCACAGATACGCAGTATTTT. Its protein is CASRTTSRTSGTDTQYF.

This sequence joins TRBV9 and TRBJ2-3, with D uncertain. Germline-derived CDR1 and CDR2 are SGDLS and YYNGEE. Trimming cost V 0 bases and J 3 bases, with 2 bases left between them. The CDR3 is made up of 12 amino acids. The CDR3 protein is CASSVETDTQYF. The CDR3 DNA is TGTGCCAGCAGCGTAGAAACAGATACGCAGTATTTT.